This T cell receptor beta chain was identified during a study of control samples from healthy donors and cancer patients. Per the germline V gene, CDR1 is SGHVS and CDR2 is FQNEAQ. V was clipped by 3 bases and J by 4 bases, with 9 bases between them. This CDR3 contains 14 residues. The repertoire was sequenced with immunoSEQ multiplex PCR; TCRdb's copy has only in-frame clones and lacks some. The profile shows 150,000 or so clones, 80% to 95% of them singletons. Source material: blood. V and J are TRBV7-8 and TRBJ2-2; D is undetermined. This clonotype was sampled from a man aged 18 to 29 in good health. The CDR3 reads CASSFSRTTGELFF. The CDR3 DNA reads as TGTGCCAGCAGCTTTTCCCGGACCACCGGGGAGCTGTTTTTT.